One and the same sample provided the 18 T cell receptor beta chains below, sequenced in a study of T-cell memory formation after mild COVID-19. From the 5' RACE reads, TCRdb called clonotypes with MiXCR, one entry per CDR3 protein. The sample includes 14,000 to 15,000 distinct CDR3 sequences, about a fifth of them seen just once. The sample was PBMCs or a T cell subset sorted from them (not recorded which). The receptors originated from a man between 18 and 35 years old who had mild COVID-19 (a few samples of this study predate the infection). Cell type and time point are not known.

This clonotype was counted at least ten times. The gene calls are TRBV28 and TRBJ1-2; D is uncertain. The germline gives CDR1 MDHEN, CDR2 SYDVKM. V lost 3 bases and J lost 1, with 15 bases in between. The CDR3 covers 16 residues. CDR3 in amino acids: CASSFTLSTLNYGYTF. CDR3 coding DNA: TGTGCCAGCAGTTTTACATTGTCCACCCTTAACTATGGCTACACCTTC.

The rearrangement uses TRBV7-6 and TRBJ2-2; the D gene is possibly TRBD2 (6 bases). The V end lost 7 bases, the J end lost 5 bases, and 17 bases lay between the germline ends. The CDR3 runs 15 residues. The germline V gene encodes CDR1 SGHVS and CDR2 FNYEAQ. DNA for the CDR3: TGTGCCAGCAATAACGGACGGGGGTGGACCGGGGAGCTGTTTTTT. Translated, it gives CASNNGRGWTGELFF. Full variable domain (remainder filled in from reference TRBV7-6 and TRBJ2-2): GAGVSQSPRYKVTKRGQDVALRCDPISGHVSLYWYRQALGQGPEFLTYFNYEAQQDKSGLPNDRFSAERPEGSISTLTIQRTEQRDSAMYRCASNNGRGWTGELFFGEGSRLTVL.

In its sample, this clonotype was seen many times. The rearrangement joins TRBV5-1 to TRBJ1-1; 8 bases line up with TRBD1. Looked up from germline, CDR1 is SGHRS and CDR2 is YFSETQ. J gave up 0 bases and V 4 bases, and 8 bases lay outside the gene matches. The CDR3 loop spans 16 amino acids. CDR3 residues: CASSPPTGALNTEAFF. Written as DNA, the CDR3 is TGCGCCAGCAGCCCACCGACAGGGGCGTTGAACACTGAAGCTTTCTTT.

The sample holds many counts of this clonotype. The V gene is TRBV5-1, the J gene TRBJ2-1; D unclear. Looked up from germline, CDR1 is SGHRS and CDR2 is YFSETQ. The V end lost 0 bases, the J end lost 2 bases, and 12 bases lay between the germline ends. This CDR3 comprises 16 residues. For the CDR3, the DNA is TGCGCCAGCAGCTTGGTTAGGCAGTCCCCCTACAATGAGCAGTTCTTC. This codes for CASSLVRQSPYNEQFF.

This clonotype appeared many times. The gene calls are TRBV6-6 and TRBJ1-1; no reliable D call. With 5 bases removed from V and 7 bases from J, the gap between germline ends came to 20 bases. Germline assignment: CDR1 MNHNY and CDR2 SVGAGI (reference sequence). The CDR3 length is 15 residues. The CDR3 bases are TGTGCCAGCAGTCAAGAACAGCGGCAACGGGGTGAAGCTTTCTTT. Protein sequence: CASSQEQRQRGEAFF.

This clonotype appeared many times. The chain is built from TRBV7-9 and TRBJ2-2; a possible D gene is TRBD1 (5 bases). The V gene's germline CDR1 is SEHNR and CDR2 FQNEAQ (reference sequence). Trimming cost V 1 base and J 4 bases, with 10 bases left between them. This CDR3 contains 15 residues. The CDR3, as DNA: TGTGCCAGCAGCTTAGAGCTAGGGGTCACCGGGGAGCTGTTTTTT. Translation: CASSLELGVTGELFF.

This clonotype showed up just once. The rearrangement uses TRBV7-6 and TRBJ2-1; D could derive from TRBD1 or TRBD2 (5 bases each). V gave up 2 bases and J gave up 6 bases, with 17 bases separating them. This CDR3 is built from 16 residues. The germline V gene encodes CDR1 SGHVS and CDR2 FNYEAQ. The CDR3 DNA reads TGTGCCAGCAGCTTACGTATCGGGGCTTCCGGCAATGAGCAGTTCTTC. It yields the protein CASSLRIGASGNEQFF.

J is TRBJ2-1 and V is TRBV6-2 or TRBV6-3, with 7 bases identical to TRBD1. The CDR3 extends over 14 amino acids. Germline-derived CDR1 and CDR2 are MNHEY and SVGEGT. The J segment lost 6 bases and the V segment lost 5 bases, leaving 7 bases of the junction unmatched. CDR3 protein: CASSQPGTVNEQFF. In DNA, the CDR3 is TGTGCCAGCAGTCAGCCCGGGACAGTCAATGAGCAGTTCTTC.

This clonotype has at least ten counts. This sequence joins TRBV6-6 and TRBJ1-1; 7 bases are shared with TRBD1. Trimming removed 4 bases from V and 0 bases from J; junction bases left unmatched: 2. Germline values: CDR1 MNHNY, CDR2 SVGAGI (reference sequence). This CDR3 is built from 14 residues. In DNA form, the CDR3 reads TGTGCCAGCAGTTGGGACAGAGTGAACACTGAAGCTTTCTTT. Translation gives CASSWDRVNTEAFF.

The rearrangement links TRBV7-2 to TRBJ2-2; D tentatively reads TRBD1 or TRBD2 (5 bases each). V was cut by 4 bases and J by 7 bases, with 13 bases left in between. Germline lookup yields CDR1 SGHTA and CDR2 FQGNSA. The CDR3 covers 14 residues. The CDR3 loop reads CASSSRDPYGELFF. The CDR3 region has the DNA TGTGCCAGCAGCTCCCGGGACCCCTACGGGGAGCTGTTTTTT.

The chain is built from TRBV4-1 and TRBJ1-1; 9 positions match TRBD1. With V trimmed by 2 bases and J by 3 bases, 4 bases remained unmatched. The CDR3 loop spans 15 amino acids. The V gene's germline CDR1 is MGHRA and CDR2 YSYEKL. The CDR3 DNA reads TGCGCCAGCAGCCAAACAGGGGGCTTGGACACTGAAGCTTTCTTT. It encodes CASSQTGGLDTEAFF.

This clonotype was counted at least ten times. The V gene is TRBV18, the J gene TRBJ2-7, with 7 bases that match TRBD2. The J segment lost 5 bases and the V segment lost 5 bases, leaving 3 bases of the junction unmatched. Germline V gives CDR1 KGHSH, CDR2 LQKENI. The CDR3 is 12 residues long. This CDR3 reads CASSTLADEQYF. CDR3 coding DNA: TGTGCCAGCTCAACGCTAGCGGACGAGCAGTACTTC.

The chain combines TRBV27 with TRBJ1-1, with 7 positions matching TRBD1. CDR3 size: 15 residues. Germline CDR1 and CDR2: MNHEY and SMNVEV (reference sequence). After removal of 5 bases from V and 4 bases from J, the junction contained 10 bases not matched to a gene. The CDR3 is CASSAPEGASTEAFF. The CDR3 DNA sequence: TGTGCCAGCAGTGCCCCGGAGGGGGCTAGCACTGAAGCTTTCTTT.

In its sample, this clonotype was seen many times. The V call is TRBV24-1, the J call TRBJ2-3; D is unclear. The V end lost 3 bases, the J end lost 2 bases, and 11 bases lay between the germline ends. This CDR3 is 15 amino acids long. Germline assignment: CDR1 KGHDR and CDR2 SFDVKD. Here the CDR3 DNA reads TGTGCCACCAGTGATCCCTCGACAAACACAGATACGCAGTATTTT. Its protein product is CATSDPSTNTDTQYF.

In this sample, this clonotype turned up many times. The J gene is TRBJ2-1, the V gene TRBV11-2; a possible D gene is TRBD2 (5 bases). V was pared by 6 bases and J by 8 bases, with 14 bases between. The CDR3 covers 13 residues. Germline CDR1 SGHAT, CDR2 FQNNGV. The CDR3 region has the DNA TGTGCCAGCAGTCGCAGACTACGCGATGAGCAGTTCTTC. Its translation is CASSRRLRDEQFF.

This clonotype showed up many times. CDR3 in DNA: TGTGCCAGCAGCCCCGCGAAGAAGTGGGGCACTGAAGCTTTCTTT. Translated: CASSPAKKWGTEAFF. The chain recombines TRBV9 with TRBJ1-1; D remains ambiguous. V lost 4 bases and J lost 4, with 17 bases in between. CDR3 length: 15 amino acids. The germline V gene has CDR1 SGDLS and CDR2 YYNGEE.

This clonotype was seen only once. A much larger clone is a single base away; this may be a read error. This chain uses TRBV6-5 with TRBJ1-1, with D possibly being TRBD1 (6 bases). There are 14 residues in the CDR3. CDR1 and CDR2 (germline): MNHEY, SVGAGI. As DNA, the CDR3 is TGTGCCATCAGTTCCGACAGGTTGAACACTGAAGCTTTCTTT. Its translation: CAISSDRLNTEAFF.

This clonotype came up once. The chain carries TRBV7-9 and TRBJ2-7, with D maybe TRBD2 (5 bases). The V and J ends lost 5 bases and 4 bases respectively, with 9 bases between them. Germline-derived CDR1 and CDR2 are SEHNR and FQNEAQ (reference sequence). The CDR3 is 12 residues long. This chain's CDR3 is CASSLSGYEQYV. The CDR3 bases are TGTGCCAGCAGCCTCTCGGGGTACGAGCAGTACGTC.